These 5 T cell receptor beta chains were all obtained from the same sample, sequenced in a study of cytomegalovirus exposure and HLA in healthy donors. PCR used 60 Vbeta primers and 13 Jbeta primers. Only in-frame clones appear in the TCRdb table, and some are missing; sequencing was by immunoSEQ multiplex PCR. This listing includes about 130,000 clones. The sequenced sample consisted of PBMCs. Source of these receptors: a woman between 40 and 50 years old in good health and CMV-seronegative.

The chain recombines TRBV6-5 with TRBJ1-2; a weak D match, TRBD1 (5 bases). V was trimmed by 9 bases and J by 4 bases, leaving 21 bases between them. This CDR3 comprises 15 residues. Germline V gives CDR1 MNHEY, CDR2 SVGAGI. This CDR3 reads CARGSAWAGGYGYTF. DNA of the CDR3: TGTGCCAGAGGCTCGGCCTGGGCCGGGGGCTATGGCTACACCTTC.

The CDR3 here is CASSSGENTEAFF. The DNA for the CDR3 is TGTGCCAGCTCGTCAGGGGAAAACACTGAAGCTTTCTTT. J is TRBJ1-1 and V is TRBV18, with TRBD1 as a possible D gene (6 bases). Germline loops: CDR1 KGHSH, CDR2 LQKENI. The CDR3 is made up of 13 amino acids. Trimming took off 6 bases at V and 2 bases at J, with 10 bases between the two ends.

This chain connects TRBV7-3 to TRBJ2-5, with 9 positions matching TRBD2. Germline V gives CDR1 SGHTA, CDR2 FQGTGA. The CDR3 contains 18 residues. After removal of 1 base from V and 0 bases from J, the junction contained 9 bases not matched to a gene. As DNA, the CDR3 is TGTGCCAGCAGCTTAAGTGGGGCGGGGGGGTCTAACCAAGAGACCCAGTACTTC. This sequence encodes CASSLSGAGGSNQETQYF.

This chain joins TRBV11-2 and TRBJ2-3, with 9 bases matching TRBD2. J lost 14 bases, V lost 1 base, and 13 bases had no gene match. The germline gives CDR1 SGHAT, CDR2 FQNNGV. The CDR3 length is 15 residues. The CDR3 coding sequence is TGTGCCAGCAGCTTAGGTCGGACCAGCGGGGGGATCGCGTATTTT. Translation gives CASSLGRTSGGIAYF.

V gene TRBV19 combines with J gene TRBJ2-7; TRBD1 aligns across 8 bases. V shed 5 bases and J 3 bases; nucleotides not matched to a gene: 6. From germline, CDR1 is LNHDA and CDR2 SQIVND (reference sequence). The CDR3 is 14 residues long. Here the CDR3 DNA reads TGTGCCAGTAGTGAACGGACAGGGAACTACGAGCAGTACTTC. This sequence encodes CASSERTGNYEQYF.